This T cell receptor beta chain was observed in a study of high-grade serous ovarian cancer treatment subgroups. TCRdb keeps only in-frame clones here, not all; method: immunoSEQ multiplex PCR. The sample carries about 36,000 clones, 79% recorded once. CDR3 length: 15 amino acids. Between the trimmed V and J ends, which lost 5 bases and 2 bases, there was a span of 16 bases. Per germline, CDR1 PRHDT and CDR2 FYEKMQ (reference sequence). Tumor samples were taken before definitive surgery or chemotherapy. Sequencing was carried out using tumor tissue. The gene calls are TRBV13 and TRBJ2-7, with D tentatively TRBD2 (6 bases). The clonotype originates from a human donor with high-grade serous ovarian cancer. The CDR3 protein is CASSGRFKQPYEQYF. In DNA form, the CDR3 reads TGTGCCAGCAGCGGGAGGTTCAAGCAACCCTACGAGCAGTACTTC.